These 2 T cell receptor beta chains were sequenced from one sample in a study of CD8 T cells in Susac syndrome. A quantity of roughly 0.5 to 1 ug RNA underwent reverse transcription using random hexamers. Each CDR3 protein gets one entry after TCRdb re-called the immunoSEQ multiplex PCR reads with MiXCR. The sample lists under 250,000 distinct CDR3 sequences, 80% to 95% occurring once. Sequencing was performed on CD4+ T cells from PBMCs. These receptors all stem from a human donor with multiple sclerosis.

V and J are TRBV7-8 and TRBJ2-6; no definite D call. Germline V gene data show CDR1 as SGHVS and CDR2 as FQNEAQ. The V end was cut by 6 bases, the J end by 4 bases, with 16 bases between. The length of the CDR3 is 16 residues. The CDR3 region has the DNA TGTGCCAGCAGTTCCTCACGGATCCGGGGGGCCAACGTCCTGACTTTC. Translating gives CASSSSRIRGANVLTF.

The rearrangement links TRBV12-5 to TRBJ2-7, with D hard to call. Between the trimmed V and J ends, which lost 3 bases and 5 bases, there was a span of 5 bases. Germline CDR1 and CDR2: LGHNT and FRNRAP. The CDR3 is 11 amino acids. The CDR3 sequence: CASGFLDEQYF. CDR3 DNA: TGTGCTAGTGGTTTTCTCGACGAGCAGTACTTC.